This T cell receptor (beta chain) appears in the sequencing data of a study of molecular identifiers for immune sequencing clone quantification. From the PCR reads, TCRdb called clonotypes with MiXCR, one entry per CDR3 protein. The data contain about 500,000 distinct CDR3 sequences, over 20% of them seen just once; the ten biggest clones take up 0.7% to 1%. When naive CD8 T cells were sorted, they were gated as CD8+CD4-CCR7+CD45RA+. CDR1 LGHNA and CDR2 YSLEER come from the germline V gene. V lost 0 bases, J lost 8 bases, and 8 bases stayed unmatched. The CDR3 is 16 residues long. V gene TRBV4-3 combines with J gene TRBJ2-1; TRBD2 aligns across 9 bases. The sample taken for sequencing was naive CD8+ T cells from blood, with Jurkat cell RNA spiked in. Sample subset: FACS-sorted CD8+CD4-CCR7+CD45RA+ naive T cells. This clonotype originated in a human donor in good health. Some libraries in this study had Jurkat cell RNA spiked in. CDR3 region: CASSQDERGDNDEQFF. CDR3 DNA: TGCGCCAGCAGCCAAGATGAGCGGGGGGACAACGATGAGCAGTTCTTC.